What follows are 9 T cell receptor beta chains derived from one specimen sequenced in a study of preoperative IRX-2 immunotherapy in early breast cancer. Clones were sequenced by immunoSEQ multiplex PCR, and TCRdb holds only the in-frame ones, with some missing. The table has around 43,000 clones, 70% to 85% seen once. Regarding treatment: preoperative locoregional IRX-2 cytokine immunotherapy. The sample consisted of tumor tissue, taken after IRX-2 immunotherapy. The receptors shown here come from a human donor with breast cancer.

Concerning this clone: X shows a residue whose base was not read or is ambiguous. J is TRBJ1-1 and V is TRBV7-6, with D possibly being TRBD1 (5 bases). Germline lookup yields CDR1 SGHVS and CDR2 FNYEAQ. Trimming left V 2 bases short and J 7 bases short, with 20 bases between. The CDR3 contains 16 residues. The CDR3 here is CASSLFEWGXDGEAFF. Here the CDR3 DNA reads TGTGCCAGCAGCTTATTCGAATGGGGGRGGGATGGTGAAGCTTTCTTT.

This clone was detected a few times. This rearrangement joins TRBV6-8 to TRBJ2-2; D might be TRBD2 (5 bases). V lost 7 bases to trimming and J lost 5 bases, with 14 bases between them. Germline lookup yields CDR1 MNHGY and CDR2 SAAAGT. This CDR3 contains 14 residues. The CDR3 bases are TGTGCCAGCAAAGGGCTACGGGGTACCGGGGAGCTGTTTTTT. Translation: CASKGLRGTGELFF.

This clone is medium-sized in the sample. The chain uses TRBV11-3 and TRBJ1-2; 10 bases map to TRBD1. The CDR3 is made up of 16 amino acids. V dropped 3 bases and J dropped 4; count of bases not matched to a gene: 8. From germline, CDR1 is SGHNT and CDR2 YENEEA. The CDR3 loop is CASSLEGTGALYGYTF. CDR3 nucleotides: TGTGCCAGCAGCTTGGAAGGGACAGGGGCCCTCTATGGCTACACCTTC. Supplemented by reference TRBV11-3 and TRBJ1-2, the full variable domain reads EAGVVQSPRYKIIEKKQPVAFWCNPISGHNTLYWYLQNLGQGPELLIRYENEEAVDDSQLPKDRFSAERLKGVDSTLKIQPAELGDSAVYLCASSLEGTGALYGYTFGSGTRLTVV.

CDR3 in amino acids: CASRVIRWTSGSYQETQYF. CDR3 coding DNA: TGTGCAAGTCGCGTCATACGCTGGACTAGCGGGTCGTACCAAGAGACCCAGTACTTC. The J gene is TRBJ2-5, the V gene TRBV12-2; the DNA was not used to check the table's D call, TRBD2. TRBV12-2 is described as a pseudogene. The CDR3 is made up of 19 amino acids.

The rearrangement links TRBV28 to TRBJ2-3, with 7 bases matching TRBD2. This CDR3 spans 15 amino acids. The V and J ends lost 6 bases and 0 bases, in that order; junction bases with no gene match: 6. Looked up from germline, CDR1 is MDHEN and CDR2 is SYDVKM. The CDR3 sequence: CASRPSGSSTDTQYF. The CDR3 DNA follows: TGTGCCAGCAGACCTAGCGGCTCTAGCACAGATACGCAGTATTTT.

This chain uses TRBV18 with TRBJ1-3, with TRBD1 as a possible D gene (5 bases). Germline CDR1 is KGHSH and CDR2 is LQKENI. The CDR3 runs to 14 residues. V lost 4 bases and J 1 base, leaving 8 bases between the germline ends. DNA of the CDR3: TGTGCCAGCTCACAAGGGGCGTCTGGAAACACCATATATTTT. The encoded protein is CASSQGASGNTIYF.

This clone is a singleton in its sample. The chain's CDR3 is CSVGGATSADTQYF. CDR3 DNA: TGCAGCGTTGGTGGAGCGACTAGCGCAGATACGCAGTATTTT. The chain employs TRBV29-1 and TRBJ2-3; 8 bases align to TRBD2. V was pared by 4 bases and J by 4 bases, with 7 bases of the junction left unmatched. This CDR3 comprises 14 residues. Germline loops: CDR1 SQVTM, CDR2 ANQGSEA.

CDR3 amino acids: CASSPSGTRDTEAFF. The CDR3 DNA reads TGTGCCAGCAGCCCCTCCGGGACGCGGGACACTGAAGCTTTCTTT. The chain combines TRBV7-1 with TRBJ1-1; tentative D call: TRBD1 (5 bases). TRBV7-1 qualifies as an ORF whose function is uncertain. V shed 5 bases and J shed 3 bases, with 16 bases lying between them. The CDR3 covers 15 residues.

This chain joins TRBV5-1 and TRBJ2-1, with D possibly matching TRBD1 (6 bases). Trimming removed 1 base from V and 2 bases from J, with 13 bases in between. Germline loops: CDR1 SGHRS, CDR2 YFSETQ. The CDR3 is 16 residues long. CDR3 bases: TGCGCCAGCAGCTTGACAGGGCTGTTCCCCTACAATGAGCAGTTCTTC. The encoded protein is CASSLTGLFPYNEQFF.